Below, 5 T cell receptor beta chains from the same sample are listed, as sequenced in a study of Ad26.COV2.S vaccination and SARS-CoV-2 variants. TCRdb's table, derived via immunoSEQ multiplex PCR, lists solely in-frame clones and lacks some. The sample has 300,000 to 450,000 clones, 92% seen once. This material consisted of peripheral blood, taken after recovery from COVID-19. These receptors all come from a human donor who had recovered from COVID-19.

V usage is TRBV6-1 and J usage is TRBJ1-2, with no clear D. Trimming took off 3 bases at V and 8 bases at J, with 10 bases between the two ends. CDR1 is MNHNS and CDR2 is SASEGT in the germline V gene. The CDR3 is 12 residues long. Written as DNA, the CDR3 is TGTGCCAGCAGTGATGGGCGGAGGGGCTACACCTTC. It specifies CASSDGRRGYTF.

The chain recombines TRBV9 with TRBJ1-3; no definite D call. Trimming shortened V by 0 bases and J by 1 base, and 8 bases separated the two germline ends. The CDR3 loop spans 15 amino acids. Germline V gene data show CDR1 as SGDLS and CDR2 as YYNGEE. This CDR3 is CASSVDLSSGNTIYF. The CDR3 region has the DNA TGTGCCAGCAGCGTAGATTTATCTTCTGGAAACACCATATATTTT.

The V call is TRBV11-3, the J call TRBJ1-2, with D perhaps matching TRBD1 (6 bases). The V end lost 1 base, the J end lost 2 bases, and 11 bases lay between the germline ends. There are 15 residues in the CDR3. Germline V gives CDR1 SGHNT, CDR2 YENEEA. The CDR3: CASSLVRGTNYGYTF. In DNA form, the CDR3 reads TGTGCCAGCAGCTTAGTCAGGGGCACCAACTATGGCTACACCTTC.

The rearrangement links TRBV15 to TRBJ2-6, with 8 positions matching TRBD1. The CDR3 sequence is 19 residues long. J gave up 0 bases and V 0 bases, and 7 bases lay outside the gene matches. CDR1 is LNHNV, CDR2 YYDKDF, per germline (reference sequence). The CDR3 loop is CATSRDSGTGHSGANVLTF. CDR3 coding DNA: TGTGCCACCAGCAGAGATTCAGGGACAGGTCACTCTGGGGCCAACGTCCTGACTTTC.

This clone was observed a few times. V gene TRBV5-1 combines with J gene TRBJ2-1; 15 bases are a match to TRBD2. Germline V gene sequence: CDR1 SGHRS, CDR2 YFSETQ. The CDR3 runs 17 residues. V was pared by 4 bases and J by 2 bases, with 4 bases of the junction left unmatched. The CDR3 loop is CASSARTSGGAYNEQFF. The CDR3 nucleotides are TGCGCCAGCAGCGCCCGGACTAGCGGGGGGGCCTACAATGAGCAGTTCTTC.